Following are 31 T cell receptor beta chains from one sample sequenced in a study of regulatory T cells in long-lasting Graves disease (dated by TCRdb to the early 2020s). Interpreted using the paper, the time point label stands for: persistent/refractory GD, antithyroid drugs over 5 years with positive TRAb. RNA was extracted from PBMCs in TRIzol for both TCR sequencing and RNA sequencing. The library was built by means of multiplex PCR. TCRdb lists the instrument as Illumina HiSeq 4000. iRepertoire HTBI primers and Arm-PCR amplification of CDR3 regions were used to construct TCR beta libraries. The raw public data were reprocessed by TCRdb itself: fastp quality trimming at Q25, MiXCR clonotype calling, in-frame beta chains only. Rows with one shared CDR3 protein collapse into an entry with the most common genes and DNA. The sample table holds a few hundred thousand distinct CDR3 sequences, of which around 20% were seen once. The ten largest clones represent around 24% of the sample.

The starting material was peripheral blood mononuclear cells (PBMCs), obtained when the disease was refractory, from a patient treated with antithyroid drugs. The source is a female donor with Graves disease.

The CDR3 DNA reads TGTGCCAGCAGTCCCCAAGACAGGGGGGTCTACGAGCAGTACTTC. Protein sequence: CASSPQDRGVYEQYF. This chain links TRBV25-1 with TRBJ2-7; TRBD1 agrees at 9 bases. The CDR3 covers 15 residues. V was pared by 5 bases and J by 3 bases, with 8 bases of the junction left unmatched. CDR1 is MGHDK, CDR2 SYGVNS, per germline.

This clonotype showed up just a few times. The chain employs TRBV19 and TRBJ2-5; D might be TRBD1 (7 bases). Deletions cut 11 bases from V and 5 bases from J, with 15 bases between. This CDR3 spans 12 amino acids. The germline gives CDR1 LNHDA, CDR2 SQIVND (reference sequence). The CDR3 DNA reads as TGTGCCGTGCAGGGGGGAACGGAGACCCAGTACTTC. Amino acids: CAVQGGTETQYF.

This chain connects TRBV19 to TRBJ1-1, with D maybe TRBD1 (6 bases). The CDR3 length is 15 residues. Germline CDR1 and CDR2: LNHDA and SQIVND (reference sequence). Trimming left V 2 bases short and J 4 bases short, with 14 bases between. The CDR3 nucleotides read TGTGCCAGTAGTATAAAGACAGGATCCACCACTGAAGCTTTCTTT. Its protein product is CASSIKTGSTTEAFF.

The chain employs TRBV13 and TRBJ1-1; maybe TRBD1 (5 bases). The CDR3 totals 15 residues. CDR1 is PRHDT, CDR2 FYEKMQ, per germline (reference sequence). Trimming left V 5 bases short and J 0 bases short, with 13 bases between. The CDR3 coding sequence is TGTGCCAGCAGCAAAATCCCGACAGTGAACACTGAAGCTTTCTTT. Its protein is CASSKIPTVNTEAFF.

The chain employs TRBV19 and TRBJ2-4, with D unresolved. The CDR3 length is 14 residues. Trimming cost V 5 bases and J 0 bases, with 8 bases left between them. CDR1 is LNHDA, CDR2 SQIVND, per germline (reference sequence). The chain's CDR3 is CASSLTIAKNIQYF. The CDR3 DNA follows: TGTGCCAGTAGTCTTACGATAGCCAAAAACATTCAGTACTTC.

The J gene is TRBJ2-7, the V gene TRBV3-1, with 7 positions matching TRBD2. The V gene's germline CDR1 is LGHDT and CDR2 YNNKEL (reference sequence). This CDR3 spans 16 amino acids. J lost 0 bases, V lost 6 bases, and 11 bases had no gene match. Written as DNA, the CDR3 is TGTGCCAGCAGTCGCCGTAGCGGGCGACGCTCCTACGAGCAGTACTTC. As protein: CASSRRSGRRSYEQYF.

This sequence joins TRBV3-1 and TRBJ1-5; 9 nucleotides align to TRBD1. This CDR3 comprises 19 residues. J lost 3 bases, V lost 0 bases, and 12 bases had no gene match. Germline CDR1 and CDR2: LGHDT and YNNKEL (reference sequence). The CDR3 region has the DNA TGTGCCAGCAGCCAAGATCCCACAATCGGGACAGGGATCAATCAGCCCCAGCATTTT. It codes for CASSQDPTIGTGINQPQHF.

This clonotype was picked up a small number of times. The rearrangement uses TRBV20-1 and TRBJ2-7; D unclear. The CDR3 has 13 residues. Trimming took off 0 bases at V and 5 bases at J, with 11 bases between the two ends. The germline gives CDR1 DFQATT, CDR2 SNEGSKA (reference sequence). CDR3 protein: CSARENLRHEQYF. The CDR3 nucleotides are TGCAGTGCTAGAGAGAATCTCCGCCACGAGCAGTACTTC.

The chain recombines TRBV25-1 with TRBJ2-7; 9 nucleotides agree with TRBD1. The germline V gene encodes CDR1 MGHDK and CDR2 SYGVNS. This CDR3 comprises 14 residues. Trimming at V came to 6 bases and at J to 3 bases, leaving 6 bases not matched to a gene. The CDR3 DNA is TGTGCCAGCAGACCCCCGGGACAGGGCTACGAGCAGTACTTC. Translation: CASRPPGQGYEQYF.

The J gene is TRBJ1-2, the V gene TRBV29-1; TRBD1 agrees at 9 bases. The CDR3 is made up of 16 amino acids. V lost 7 bases and J lost 8; bases outside the gene matches: 20. Germline CDR1 and CDR2: SQVTM and ANQGSEA. For the CDR3, the DNA is TGCAGCGCCTCACCGGGACAGGGTGGGGTGATTGGGGGCTACACCTTC. Translating gives CSASPGQGGVIGGYTF.

This clonotype turned up a few times. The CDR3 is CASSDPSGREGAARDTQYF. Here the CDR3 DNA reads TGTGCCAGCAGTGATCCTAGCGGGAGGGAAGGGGCAGCCCGAGATACGCAGTATTTT. The chain joins TRBV2 to TRBJ2-3; 12 positions agree with TRBD2. The CDR3 runs to 19 residues. The J segment lost 5 bases and the V segment lost 3 bases, leaving 15 bases of the junction unmatched. Per germline, CDR1 SNHLY and CDR2 FYNNEI.

A few counts support this clonotype. V usage is TRBV20-1 and J usage is TRBJ1-5; D is undetermined. The CDR3 is 19 amino acids. V lost 0 bases to trimming and J lost 0 bases, with 21 bases between them. Germline V gene data show CDR1 as DFQATT and CDR2 as SNEGSKA (reference sequence). CDR3 amino acids: CSARDHPAEGMVSNQPQHF. The CDR3 coding sequence is TGCAGTGCTAGAGATCACCCTGCGGAGGGAATGGTTAGCAATCAGCCCCAGCATTTT.

The genes are TRBV29-1 and TRBJ2-4; TRBD1 is a possible D gene (6 bases). Germline CDR1 and CDR2: SQVTM and ANQGSEA. CDR3 size: 13 residues. The V end lost 4 bases, the J end lost 6 bases, and 13 bases lay between the germline ends. CDR3 nucleotides: TGCAGCGTTGCTCCTACAGGGACAAACATTCAGTACTTC. As protein: CSVAPTGTNIQYF.

This clonotype was observed at least ten times. The chain carries TRBV2 and TRBJ2-2; unclear D gene. The germline V gene has CDR1 SNHLY and CDR2 FYNNEI. The V end lost 7 bases, the J end lost 7 bases, and 16 bases lay between the germline ends. The CDR3 extends over 14 amino acids. CDR3: CASTIDSSSGELFF. CDR3 sequence (DNA): TGTGCCAGCACAATCGACTCTTCAAGCGGGGAGCTGTTTTTT.

This clonotype was seen a single time. A much larger clone is a single base away; this may be a read error. The chain has TRBV12-3 or TRBV12-4 and TRBJ2-7, with TRBD1 identical over 9 bases. The CDR3 spans 13 residues. This CDR3 reads CASRGDRAYERYF. CDR3 nucleotides: TGTGCCAGCAGGGGGGACAGGGCTTACGAGCGGTACTTC.

This clonotype occurred many times. The chain is built from TRBV5-1 and TRBJ1-1; 7 bases are a match to TRBD1. The CDR3 is 15 amino acids. Germline V gene lookup returns CDR1 SGHRS and CDR2 YFSETQ. J lost 7 bases, V lost 0 bases, and 9 bases had no gene match. CDR3 residues: CASSLGTGPSGEAFF. The CDR3, as DNA: TGCGCCAGCAGCTTGGGGACAGGCCCCTCGGGTGAAGCTTTCTTT. The full variable domain, rest sourced from reference TRBV5-1 and TRBJ1-1, is KAGVTQTPRYLIKTRGQQVTLSCSPISGHRSVSWYQQTPGQGLQFLFEYFSETQRNKGNFPGRFSGRQFSNSRSEMNVSTLELGDSALYLCASSLGTGPSGEAFFGQGTRLTVV.

The gene calls are TRBV5-8 and TRBJ2-7; possibly TRBD2 for D (6 bases). CDR1 and CDR2 from the germline V gene are SGHTS and YDEGEE. The CDR3 totals 12 residues. V was pared by 7 bases and J by 4 bases, with 12 bases between. The CDR3 spells CASRRGGYEQYF. CDR3 nucleotide sequence: TGTGCCAGCCGAAGAGGAGGGTACGAGCAGTACTTC.

The chain couples TRBV6-2 or TRBV6-3 to TRBJ2-1, with D uncertain. V was cut by 5 bases and J by 9 bases, with 8 bases left in between. The length of the CDR3 is 11 residues. CDR1 is MNHEY, CDR2 SVGEGT, per germline. The CDR3 sequence is CASSHPPEQFF. Here the CDR3 DNA reads TGTGCCAGCAGTCACCCCCCTGAGCAGTTCTTC.

V gene TRBV28 combines with J gene TRBJ1-2; 12 nucleotides align to TRBD1. Losses at the gene ends were 2 bases for V and 4 bases for J; bases not matched to a gene: 14. Per germline, CDR1 MDHEN and CDR2 SYDVKM. This CDR3 comprises 19 residues. Here the CDR3 reads CASSLEKLGGTGGGYGYTF. The CDR3 nucleotides are TGTGCCAGCAGTTTAGAAAAATTGGGGGGGACAGGGGGCGGCTATGGCTACACCTTC.

The sample holds many counts of this clonotype. The chain employs TRBV28 and TRBJ1-2, with D uncertain. CDR1 is MDHEN, CDR2 SYDVKM, per germline. CDR3 length: 13 residues. Deletions cut 5 bases from V and 2 bases from J, with 9 bases between. The CDR3 region has the DNA TGTGCCAGCAGTGGATCGACGAACTATGGCTACACCTTC. It yields the protein CASSGSTNYGYTF.

The chain combines TRBV11-2 with TRBJ2-3; D is uncertain. V was trimmed by 0 bases and J by 0 bases, leaving 4 bases between them. The CDR3 length is 14 residues. Germline V CDR1 and CDR2: SGHAT, FQNNGV. Here the CDR3 DNA reads TGTGCCAGCAGCTTAGAGACTAGCACAGATACGCAGTATTTT. It encodes CASSLETSTDTQYF.

This clonotype was seen many times. Here the CDR3 reads CASSAVAAQETQYF. The CDR3 DNA reads TGTGCCAGCAGTGCCGTAGCGGCCCAAGAGACCCAGTACTTC. The chain carries TRBV2 and TRBJ2-5; perhaps TRBD2 as D (6 bases). The V end was cut by 4 bases, the J end by 1 base, with 10 bases between. The CDR3 spans 14 residues. Germline CDR1 and CDR2: SNHLY and FYNNEI.

This clonotype was picked up many times. The rearrangement links TRBV2 to TRBJ1-2, with no clear D. Germline lookup yields CDR1 SNHLY and CDR2 FYNNEI. The germline V and J ends were trimmed by 5 bases and 2 bases, with 9 bases remaining between them. The CDR3 contains 13 residues. CDR3 amino acids: CASSPAENYGYTF. For the CDR3, the DNA is TGTGCCAGCAGTCCGGCAGAGAACTATGGCTACACCTTC.

In this sample, this clonotype turned up a few times. The CDR3 nucleotides read TGTGCCAGCAGCCAAAATGTCCCTGTGGGGGCTGAAGCTTTCTTT. Its protein is CASSQNVPVGAEAFF. The rearrangement joins TRBV3-1 to TRBJ1-1, with D possibly TRBD1 on 5 matching bases. The germline V and J ends were trimmed by 2 bases and 6 bases, with 16 bases remaining between them. This CDR3 has 15 residues. Germline V gene lookup returns CDR1 LGHDT and CDR2 YNNKEL (reference sequence).

The chain couples TRBV28 to TRBJ2-1; D may correspond to TRBD1 or TRBD2 (5 bases each). V shed 8 bases and J shed 4 bases, with 18 bases lying between them. Germline V gene sequence: CDR1 MDHEN, CDR2 SYDVKM. This CDR3 has 15 amino acids. The CDR3 reads CASEGSFGLYNEQFF. Here the CDR3 DNA reads TGTGCCAGCGAGGGGTCATTTGGCCTTTACAATGAGCAGTTCTTC.

There are a few counts of this clonotype. The chain links TRBV30 to TRBJ2-5; D remains ambiguous. The DNA matches TRBJ2-7 better at its end, which makes the J call doubtful. CDR1 GTSNPN and CDR2 SVGIG come from the germline V gene (reference sequence). The CDR3 is made up of 14 amino acids. The CDR3 sequence is CAWQITSTSYEQYF. The CDR3 DNA reads as TGTGCCTGGCAGATTACGAGTACCTCCTACGAGCAGTACTTC.

This clonotype was seen a handful of times. V is TRBV7-2 and J is TRBJ1-4, with a possible D match to TRBD1 (6 bases). V was shortened by 5 bases and J by 5 bases, with 12 bases between the two germline ends. The CDR3 contains 14 residues. The germline V gene has CDR1 SGHTA and CDR2 FQGNSA. CDR3 nucleotide sequence: TGTGCCAGCAGCCCGGGACACAAAAATGAAAAACTGTTTTTT. Amino acid sequence: CASSPGHKNEKLFF.

This clonotype was counted a few times. V gene TRBV18 combines with J gene TRBJ2-7; D remains ambiguous. V shed 3 bases and J shed 1 base, with 13 bases lying between them. In germline, CDR1 is KGHSH, CDR2 LQKENI. The CDR3 has 15 residues. DNA for the CDR3: TGTGCCAGCTCACCCAGCAGCGCAGGATCCTACGAGCAGTACTTC. Translated: CASSPSSAGSYEQYF.

The V and J genes are TRBV30 and TRBJ1-1; no clear D gene. Trimming removed 5 bases at V and 1 base at J, with 8 bases between. The V gene's germline CDR1 is GTSNPN and CDR2 SVGIG (reference sequence). The CDR3 covers 12 residues. The CDR3 DNA reads TGTGCCTGGTGCCGGGGGAACACTGAAGCTTTCTTT. Its translation: CAWCRGNTEAFF.

The sample holds a few counts of this clonotype. The chain employs TRBV12-5 and TRBJ2-2; D ambiguous. The CDR3 loop spans 16 amino acids. The germline V and J ends were trimmed by 0 bases and 1 base, with 9 bases remaining between them. CDR1 and CDR2 (germline): LGHNT, FRNRAP. In nucleotides, the CDR3 is TGTGCTAGTGGTTTGGTAATAGGCGGGAACACCGGGGAGCTGTTTTTT. Its translation: CASGLVIGGNTGELFF.

With regard to this clonotype: A single base separates this from a much larger clone, so it may be a read error. V usage is TRBV27 and J usage is TRBJ1-4; 7 positions match TRBD1. The CDR3 length is 14 residues. V was clipped by 6 bases and J by 4 bases; unmatched bases: 5. The germline CDR1 and CDR2 sequences are MNHEY and SMNVEV (reference sequence). CDR3 sequence (DNA): TGTGCCAGCAGGAGGGGACAGCGTAATGAAAAACTGTTTTTT. It is translated as CASRRGQRNEKLFF.